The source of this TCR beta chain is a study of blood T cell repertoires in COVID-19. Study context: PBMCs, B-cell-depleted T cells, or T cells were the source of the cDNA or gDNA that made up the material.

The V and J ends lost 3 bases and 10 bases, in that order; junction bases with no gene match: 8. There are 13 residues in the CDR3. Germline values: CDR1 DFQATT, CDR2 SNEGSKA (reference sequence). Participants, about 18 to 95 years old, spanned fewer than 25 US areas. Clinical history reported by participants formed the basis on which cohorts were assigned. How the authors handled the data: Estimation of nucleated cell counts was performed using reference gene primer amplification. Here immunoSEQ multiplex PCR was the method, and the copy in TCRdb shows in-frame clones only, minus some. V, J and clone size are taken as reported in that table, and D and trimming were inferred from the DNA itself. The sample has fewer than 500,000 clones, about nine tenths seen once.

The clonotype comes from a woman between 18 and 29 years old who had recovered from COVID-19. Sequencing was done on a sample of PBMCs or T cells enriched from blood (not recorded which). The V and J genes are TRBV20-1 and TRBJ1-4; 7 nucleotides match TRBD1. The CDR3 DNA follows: TGCAGTGCTAGTGAACGGGACAGCTTAAAACTGTTTTTT. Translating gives CSASERDSLKLFF.